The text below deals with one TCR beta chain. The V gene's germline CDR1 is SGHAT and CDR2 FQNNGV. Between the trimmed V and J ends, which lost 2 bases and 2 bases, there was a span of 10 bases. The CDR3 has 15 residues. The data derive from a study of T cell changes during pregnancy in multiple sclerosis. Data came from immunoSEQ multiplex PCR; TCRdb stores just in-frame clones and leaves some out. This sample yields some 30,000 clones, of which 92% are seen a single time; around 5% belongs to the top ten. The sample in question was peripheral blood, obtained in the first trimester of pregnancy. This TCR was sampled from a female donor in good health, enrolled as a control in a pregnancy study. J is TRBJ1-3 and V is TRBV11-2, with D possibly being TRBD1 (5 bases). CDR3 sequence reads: CASSLFWGAGNTIYF. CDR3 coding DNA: TGTGCCAGCAGCTTATTTTGGGGGGCTGGAAACACCATATATTTT.